The next 24 T cell receptor beta chains were all read from a single sample in a study of T cells after posttransplantation cyclophosphamide. The repertoire was sequenced with immunoSEQ multiplex PCR; TCRdb's copy has only in-frame clones and lacks some. The profile covers around 10,000 clones, none occurring a single time. Treatment was busulfan-fludarabine conditioning, a marrow graft, and cyclophosphamide on days +3 and +4. The sample here was PBMCs, taken after allogeneic stem cell transplant with posttransplant cyclophosphamide. The receptors shown here come from a female patient between 40 and 50 years old who received an allogeneic stem cell transplant from a related donor, was CMV-positive, and had no GVHD. Among the T cells, some may be from the graft donor.

This clone was seen repeatedly, ten times or more. V is TRBV18 and J is TRBJ1-6; TRBD1 matches at 7 bases. Losses at the gene ends were 5 bases for V and 3 bases for J; bases not matched to a gene: 4. The CDR3 is made up of 15 amino acids. Per germline, CDR1 KGHSH and CDR2 LQKENI. CDR3 protein: CASSEDRDYNSPLHF. Written as DNA, the CDR3 is TGTGCCAGCTCAGAAGACAGGGACTATAATTCACCCCTCCACTTT. Looking up the rest from reference TRBV18 and TRBJ1-6 gives the full variable domain: NAGVMQNPRHLVRRRGQEARLRCSPMKGHSHVYWYRQLPEEGLKFMVYLQKENIIDESGMPKERFSAEFPKEGPSILRIQQVVRGDSAAYFCASSEDRDYNSPLHFGNGTRLTVT.

This clone was observed many times. The V and J genes are TRBV4-1 and TRBJ1-3; D is ambiguous. This CDR3 is built from 12 residues. Germline V lookup: CDR1 MGHRA, CDR2 YSYEKL. V lost 2 bases and J 3 bases, leaving 2 bases between the germline ends. The CDR3 bases are TGCGCCAGCAGCCAACTTGGAAACACCATATATTTT. It translates to CASSQLGNTIYF.

In this sample, this clone turned up many times. V is TRBV18 and J is TRBJ2-2; D gene unclear. The CDR3 spans 16 residues. In germline, CDR1 is KGHSH, CDR2 LQKENI. V shed 0 bases and J shed 0 bases, with 8 bases lying between them. CDR3 DNA sequence: TGTGCCAGCTCACCACCGGGCGTAGCGAACACCGGGGAGCTGTTTTTT. This encodes CASSPPGVANTGELFF.

This clone is labeled large (0.1 to 1%). The J gene is TRBJ2-5, the V gene TRBV6-1, with D unresolved. Germline V gives CDR1 MNHNS, CDR2 SASEGT. The V end lost 4 bases, the J end lost 1 base, and 7 bases lay between the germline ends. This CDR3 spans 13 amino acids. This CDR3 is CASSVSVQETQYF. The DNA of the CDR3 is TGTGCCAGCAGTGTCTCGGTCCAAGAGACCCAGTACTTC.

This clone was observed many times. The CDR3 coding sequence is TGTGCCAGCACCTACAGGCAGGATCCGAACTACGAGCAGTACTTC. This gives the protein CASTYRQDPNYEQYF. V is TRBV6-2 or TRBV6-3 and J is TRBJ2-7; D might be TRBD1 (5 bases). There are 15 residues in the CDR3. Per germline, CDR1 MNHEY and CDR2 SVGEGT. V shed 7 bases and J shed 3 bases, with 19 bases lying between them.

This clone was counted at least ten times. The chain combines TRBV19 with TRBJ2-1; 11 nucleotides align to TRBD2. V was clipped by 7 bases and J by 3 bases; unmatched bases: 8. CDR3 length: 16 residues. Germline assignment: CDR1 LNHDA and CDR2 SQIVND (reference sequence). CDR3 nucleotides: TGTGCCAGTACCCCGACTAGCGGGGTTTACTACAATGAGCAGTTCTTC. It codes for CASTPTSGVYYNEQFF.

This clone was seen many times. V usage is TRBV27 and J usage is TRBJ1-5; the match to TRBD1 covers 7 bases. V gave up 5 bases and J gave up 8 bases; unmatched junction bases: 6. This CDR3 is built from 13 residues. From germline, CDR1 is MNHEY and CDR2 SMNVEV (reference sequence). The CDR3 DNA is TGTGCCAGCAGTCTTACAGGGGAGAAGCCCCAGCATTTT. Protein sequence: CASSLTGEKPQHF.

A few counts support this clone. Within the sample, other DNA sequences also encode this same CDR3. The chain employs TRBV9 and TRBJ2-7; 7 bases agree with TRBD1. The germline V gene has CDR1 SGDLS and CDR2 YYNGEE. CDR3 length equals 15 residues. Germline trimming cut 8 bases from V and 4 bases from J; bases unmatched to any gene: 15. The CDR3 region has the DNA TGTGCCAGTTGCTTCAAACAGGGGACGGCATACGAGCAGTACTTC. Amino acids: CASCFKQGTAYEQYF.

The chain has TRBV5-1 and TRBJ2-3; TRBD2 aligns across 13 bases. This CDR3 comprises 17 residues. Trimming cost V 3 bases and J 5 bases; bases outside gene matches: 9. In germline, CDR1 is SGHRS, CDR2 YFSETQ. The CDR3 spells CASSSITSGGALDTQYF. DNA of the CDR3: TGCGCCAGCAGCTCCATTACTAGCGGGGGGGCCCTAGATACGCAGTATTTT.

This clone was seen a handful of times. V and J are TRBV12-3 or TRBV12-4 and TRBJ2-2; 9 nucleotides align to TRBD2. Germline trimming cut 1 base from V and 0 bases from J; bases unmatched to any gene: 3. CDR3 length equals 17 residues. The CDR3 region is CASSLGRGGSNTGELFF. CDR3 DNA sequence: TGTGCCAGCAGTTTAGGGCGGGGGGGTTCGAACACCGGGGAGCTGTTTTTT.

This clone appeared many times. V and J are TRBV5-1 and TRBJ2-1, with TRBD2 matching over 8 bases. The germline V gene encodes CDR1 SGHRS and CDR2 YFSETQ. Unmatched junction bases numbered 8, after V lost 3 bases and J lost 6 bases. The length of the CDR3 is 15 residues. CDR3 sequence reads: CASSWDGTRGNEQFF. The CDR3 nucleotides read TGCGCCAGCAGCTGGGATGGGACTAGGGGCAATGAGCAGTTCTTC.

The table lists this clone with many counts. The rearrangement joins TRBV6-2 or TRBV6-3 to TRBJ1-6, with D unresolved. The CDR3 runs 17 residues. The germline V and J ends were trimmed by 0 bases and 10 bases, with 19 bases remaining between them. Germline loops: CDR1 MNHEY, CDR2 SVGEGT. CDR3 sequence: CASSYSNFRVPGSPLHF. DNA of the CDR3: TGTGCCAGCAGTTACTCGAATTTCCGGGTACCTGGCTCACCCCTCCACTTT.

This clone was detected many times. The chain combines TRBV27 with TRBJ2-1, with TRBD2 identical over 13 bases. CDR1 MNHEY and CDR2 SMNVEV come from the germline V gene (reference sequence). This CDR3 is built from 15 residues. Trimming took 6 bases from V and 2 from J; bases not matched to a gene: 1. The CDR3 nucleotides read TGTGCCAGCAGAGGACTAGCGGGGGCCTACAATGAGCAGTTCTTC. Translated: CASRGLAGAYNEQFF.

The sample holds many counts of this clone. The V call is TRBV2, the J call TRBJ2-5, with no clear D. CDR3 length: 12 residues. Trimming removed 2 bases from V and 4 bases from J, with 5 bases in between. Germline lookup yields CDR1 SNHLY and CDR2 FYNNEI. The CDR3, as DNA: TGTGCCAGCAGTGAAACTGCAGAGACCCAGTACTTC. Residues: CASSETAETQYF.

In this sample, this clone turned up many times. This chain joins TRBV24-1 and TRBJ1-2, with no clear D. Trimming removed 5 bases at V and 8 bases at J, with 8 bases between. This CDR3 is built from 11 residues. Per germline, CDR1 KGHDR and CDR2 SFDVKD. CDR3 DNA: TGTGCCACCAGTGCCCAGGAAGGCTACACCTTC. Protein: CATSAQEGYTF.

This clone was observed at least ten times. This rearrangement joins TRBV7-8 to TRBJ1-5; possible D gene TRBD1, 5 bases. Between the trimmed V and J ends, which lost 2 bases and 6 bases, there was a span of 11 bases. CDR3 length equals 14 residues. CDR1 is SGHVS and CDR2 is FQNEAQ in the germline V gene. The CDR3 loop is CASSLWGGSQPQHF. CDR3 nucleotides: TGTGCCAGCAGCTTATGGGGGGGAAGTCAGCCCCAGCATTTT.

In this sample, this clone turned up many times. V is TRBV11-3 and J is TRBJ2-1, with TRBD2 matching over 9 bases. With V trimmed by 4 bases and J by 2 bases, 9 bases remained unmatched. The CDR3 is 17 amino acids. The germline gives CDR1 SGHNT, CDR2 YENEEA. CDR3 sequence: CASSSSPGLAAYNEQFF. In DNA, the CDR3 is TGTGCCAGCAGCTCCTCCCCGGGACTAGCTGCCTACAATGAGCAGTTCTTC.

This clone was seen ten or more times. The V and J genes are TRBV27 and TRBJ2-6, with 9 bases identical to TRBD1. The V gene's germline CDR1 is MNHEY and CDR2 SMNVEV (reference sequence). Trimming cost V 7 bases and J 0 bases; bases outside gene matches: 7. The CDR3 loop spans 17 amino acids. The CDR3 DNA reads TGTGCCAGCACAAGACAGGGGGGGGGCTCTGGGGCCAACGTCCTGACTTTC. Translation: CASTRQGGGSGANVLTF.

This clone was detected a few times. In DNA form, the CDR3 reads TGTGCCAGCAGCACCACGCGGGGAGAAGAGACCCAGTACTTC. Encoded protein: CASSTTRGEETQYF. The rearrangement links TRBV7-9 to TRBJ2-5, with a tentative D call TRBD2 (6 bases). CDR3 length: 14 amino acids. Per the germline V gene, CDR1 is SEHNR and CDR2 is FQNEAQ (reference sequence). Trimming left V 5 bases short and J 3 bases short, with 13 bases between.

In this sample, this clone is medium-sized. The chain recombines TRBV6-6 with TRBJ1-4, with TRBD1 identical over 7 bases. Germline assignment: CDR1 MNHNY and CDR2 SVGAGI (reference sequence). This CDR3 comprises 15 residues. V shed 4 bases and J 4 bases; nucleotides not matched to a gene: 6. The CDR3 sequence is CASSSPRGVNEKLFF. The CDR3 DNA reads TGTGCCAGCAGTTCCCCCAGGGGGGTTAATGAAAAACTGTTTTTT.

This clone was seen ten or more times. The chain employs TRBV7-2 and TRBJ2-1; the match to TRBD1 covers 12 bases. CDR1 is SGHTA and CDR2 is FQGNSA in the germline V gene. The J segment lost 9 bases and the V segment lost 4 bases, leaving 7 bases of the junction unmatched. The CDR3 runs 15 residues. The CDR3 DNA reads as TGTGCCAGCAGCTCCTCCGGGACAGGGGGCATTGAGCAGTTCTTC. It encodes CASSSSGTGGIEQFF. Full variable domain (missing parts from reference TRBV7-2 and TRBJ2-1): GAGVSQSPSNKVTEKGKDVELRCDPISGHTALYWYRQSLGQGLEFLIYFQGNSAPDKSGLPSDRFSAERTGGSVSTLTIQRTQQEDSAVYLCASSSSGTGGIEQFFGPGTRLTVL.

This clone was detected many times. J is TRBJ1-1 and V is TRBV6-1, with D tentatively TRBD1 (5 bases). Germline-derived CDR1 and CDR2 are MNHNS and SASEGT. Trimming pared 2 bases from V and 0 bases from J, leaving 13 bases between. The CDR3 extends over 16 amino acids. CDR3 region: CASSELKAGLNTEAFF. The CDR3 DNA follows: TGTGCCAGCAGTGAATTGAAAGCAGGGCTGAACACTGAAGCTTTCTTT.

This clone was observed many times. Other nucleotide sequences in the sample specify the same CDR3. The rearrangement joins TRBV5-1 to TRBJ2-7; 8 bases map to TRBD1. Germline CDR1 and CDR2: SGHRS and YFSETQ. The CDR3 has 15 amino acids. With 0 bases clipped from V and 6 bases from J, the junction kept 8 bases outside the gene matches. The CDR3: CASSLAFGQGGEQYF. Here the CDR3 DNA reads TGCGCCAGCAGCTTGGCCTTTGGACAGGGCGGCGAGCAGTACTTC.

At least ten counts were recorded for this clone. This chain uses TRBV12-3 or TRBV12-4 with TRBJ1-3, with unresolved D. V was trimmed by 6 bases and J by 4 bases, leaving 7 bases between them. There are 12 residues in the CDR3. Here the CDR3 DNA reads TGTGCCAGCAGAAAAGGCGGAAACACCATATATTTT. It codes for CASRKGGNTIYF.